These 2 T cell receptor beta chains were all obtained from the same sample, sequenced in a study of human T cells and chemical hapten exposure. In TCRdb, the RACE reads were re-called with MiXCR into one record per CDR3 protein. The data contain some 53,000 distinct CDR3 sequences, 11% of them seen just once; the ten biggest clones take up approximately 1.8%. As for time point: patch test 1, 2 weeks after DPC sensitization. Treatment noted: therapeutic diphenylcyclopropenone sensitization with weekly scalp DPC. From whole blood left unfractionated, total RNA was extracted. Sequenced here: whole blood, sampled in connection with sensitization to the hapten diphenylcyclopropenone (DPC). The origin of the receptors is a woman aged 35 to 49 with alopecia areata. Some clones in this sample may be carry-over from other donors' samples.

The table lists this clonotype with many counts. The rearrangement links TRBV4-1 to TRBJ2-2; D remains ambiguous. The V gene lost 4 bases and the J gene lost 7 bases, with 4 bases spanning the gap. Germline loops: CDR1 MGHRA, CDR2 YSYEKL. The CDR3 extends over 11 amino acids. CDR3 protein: CASSRNGELFF. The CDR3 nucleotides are TGCGCCAGCAGCCGGAACGGGGAGCTGTTTTTT.

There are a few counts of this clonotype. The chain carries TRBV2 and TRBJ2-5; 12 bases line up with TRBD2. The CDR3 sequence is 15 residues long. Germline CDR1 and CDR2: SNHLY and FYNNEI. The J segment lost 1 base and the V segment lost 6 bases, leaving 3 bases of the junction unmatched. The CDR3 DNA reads TGTGCCAGCAGCCCTAGCGGGAGGGTCCAAGAGACCCAGTACTTC. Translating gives CASSPSGRVQETQYF.